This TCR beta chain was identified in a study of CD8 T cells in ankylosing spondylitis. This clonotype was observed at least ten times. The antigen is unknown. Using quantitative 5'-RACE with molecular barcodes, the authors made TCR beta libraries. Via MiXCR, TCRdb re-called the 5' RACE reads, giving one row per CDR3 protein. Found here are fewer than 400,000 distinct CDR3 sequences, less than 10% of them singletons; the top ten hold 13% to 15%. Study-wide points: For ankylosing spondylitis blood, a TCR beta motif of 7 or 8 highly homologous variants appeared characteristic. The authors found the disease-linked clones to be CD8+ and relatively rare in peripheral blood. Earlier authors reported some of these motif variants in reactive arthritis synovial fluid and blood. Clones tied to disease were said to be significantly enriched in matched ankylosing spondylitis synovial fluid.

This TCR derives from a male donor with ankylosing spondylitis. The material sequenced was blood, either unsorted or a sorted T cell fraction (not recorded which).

The CDR3 reads CASSTLASYSYNEQFF. The CDR3 region has the DNA TGTGCCAGCAGCACCCTAGCGTCGTACTCCTACAATGAGCAGTTCTTC. The rearrangement uses TRBV5-6 and TRBJ2-1, with a weak D call TRBD2 (6 bases). The V and J ends lost 4 bases and 0 bases respectively, with 14 bases between them. The CDR3 is made up of 16 amino acids. The V gene's germline CDR1 is SGHDT and CDR2 YYEEEE.